A selection of T cell receptor beta chains follows, all from one sample in a study of cytomegalovirus exposure and HLA in healthy donors. Libraries were prepared by immunoSEQ multiplex PCR; TCRdb keeps only in-frame clonotypes and omits some of them. The sample consists of 150,000 to 200,000 clones, 68% of them appearing once. Sequencing was carried out using PBMCs. These receptors were collected from a woman in her 40s in good health and CMV-seropositive. Both conserved end residues are part of each CDR3. A D gene is named only where the DNA matches it firmly. Clone size is shown for a subset of rows, as once, few, many or a class of expanded clone.

d_call	v_call	j_call	cdr3_length	clone_size	cdr3_aa	cdr3_nt
-	TRBV2	TRBJ2-7	11	few	CASSAGYEQYF	TGTGCCAGCAGTGCAGGTTACGAGCAGTACTTC
-	TRBV6-1	TRBJ2-7	13	once	CASSDTQGYEQYF	TGTGCCAGCAGTGATACCCAGGGTTACGAGCAGTACTTC
-	TRBV5-4	TRBJ2-5	14	-	CASSTPQGPETQYF	TGTGCCAGCAGCACGCCCCAGGGCCCGGAGACCCAGTACTTC
-	TRBV7-2	TRBJ2-5	16	-	CASTTAVSQYQETQYF	TGTGCCAGCACAACCGCGGTTAGTCAATACCAAGAGACCCAGTACTTC
TRBD1	TRBV10-3	TRBJ2-5	14	-	CAISGQQGQETQYF	TGTGCCATCAGTGGCCAACAGGGGCAAGAGACCCAGTACTTC
TRBD2	TRBV5-8	TRBJ2-3	14	few	CASKTSGGADTQYF	TGTGCCAGCAAAACTAGCGGGGGGGCTGATACGCAGTATTTT
TRBD2	TRBV15	TRBJ2-1	15	-	CATSRDVGGGNEQFF	TGTGCCACCAGCAGAGATGTAGGCGGGGGAAATGAGCAGTTCTTC
TRBD1	TRBV2	TRBJ2-5	13	few	CAVRQGAVETQYF	TGTGCCGTAAGACAGGGCGCGGTAGAGACCCAGTACTTC
-	TRBV5-1	TRBJ2-1	16	-	CASSLLALSSYNEQFF	TGCGCCAGCAGCTTGCTAGCGCTTAGCTCCTACAATGAGCAGTTCTTC
-	TRBV7-3	TRBJ1-1	14	-	CASSQRGGWDEAFF	TGTGCCAGCAGCCAAAGGGGGGGATGGGATGAAGCTTTCTTT
-	TRBV27	TRBJ1-2	14	-	CASSLGLADYGYTF	TGTGCCAGCAGTTTAGGGCTGGCTGACTATGGCTACACCTTC
-	TRBV7-2	TRBJ2-7	12	-	CASSLSVYEQYF	TGTGCCAGCAGCTTAAGCGTATACGAGCAGTACTTC
-	TRBV7-2	TRBJ1-5	14	-	CASNTGWGNQPQHF	TGTGCCAGCAACACAGGGTGGGGCAATCAGCCCCAGCATTTT
TRBD1	TRBV7-2	TRBJ2-3	15	-	CASSPGQRFTDTQYF	TGTGCCAGCAGTCCGGGACAGCGATTCACAGATACGCAGTATTTT
TRBD2	TRBV5-4	TRBJ2-3	15	-	CASSLGLAGTDTQYF	TGTGCCAGCAGCTTGGGACTAGCGGGCACAGATACGCAGTATTTT
-	TRBV28	TRBJ1-5	11	-	CASSPGQPQHF	TGTGCCAGCAGTCCGGGGCAGCCCCAGCATTTT
-	TRBV5-1	TRBJ2-3	16	-	CASSLEWGPWGDTQYF	TGCGCCAGCAGCTTGGAATGGGGGCCCTGGGGAGATACGCAGTATTTT
-	TRBV2	TRBJ2-7	15	-	CASSVKRTDGSFQYF	TGTGCCAGCAGTGTGAAAAGGACAGACGGGTCCTTTCAGTACTTC
TRBD1	TRBV5-6	TRBJ1-5	14	-	CASSTNRGGQPQNF	TGTGCCAGCAGCACTAACAGGGGAGGACAGCCCCAGAATTTT
TRBD1	TRBV2	TRBJ1-3	15	-	CASSEERTGGNTIYF	TGTGCCAGCAGTGAAGAGCGGACAGGTGGAAACACCATATATTTT
-	TRBV7-6	TRBJ2-3	11	-	CASSFPDTQYF	TGTGCCAGCAGCTTCCCGGATACGCAGTATTTT
-	TRBV4-1	TRBJ2-3	16	few	CASSQERYSSTDTQYF	TGCGCCAGCAGCCAAGAACGTTACAGTAGCACAGATACGCAGTATTTT
-	TRBV7-3	TRBJ1-2	14	-	CASSLHRIDYGYTF	TGTGCCAGCAGCTTACACAGAATCGACTATGGCTACACCTTC
-	TRBV13	TRBJ2-5	15	-	CASSWGRGTVETQYF	TGTGCCAGCAGCTGGGGTCGGGGGACGGTAGAGACCCAGTACTTC
-	TRBV7-2	TRBJ1-2	14	once	CASSLGQTSYGYTF	TGTGCCAGCAGCTTAGGACAGACATCCTATGGCTACACCTTC
TRBD1	TRBV7-9	TRBJ2-2	19	-	CASSLISGTGGSLVGELFF	TGTGCCAGCAGCTTGATTTCCGGGACAGGGGGATCGCTGGTTGGGGAGCTGTTTTTT
TRBD1	TRBV7-9	TRBJ2-7	12	few	CASTPTGLEQYF	TGTGCCAGCACCCCGACAGGGCTCGAGCAGTACTTC
TRBD1	TRBV4-3	TRBJ2-2	17	-	CASSHSTGTGPTGELFF	TGCGCCAGCAGCCATAGTACTGGGACAGGGCCCACCGGGGAGCTGTTTTTT
TRBD2	TRBV29-1	TRBJ2-5	13	-	CSVGLAGSGTQYF	TGCAGCGTGGGACTAGCGGGTTCCGGGACCCAGTACTTC
TRBD2	TRBV7-8	TRBJ2-3	16	-	CASSSNRAGGENTQYF	TGTGCCAGCAGCAGTAATAGAGCGGGGGGCGAGAATACGCAGTATTTT
-	TRBV28	TRBJ2-7	14	-	CASHTRGLLGEQYF	TGTGCCAGCCACACGCGGGGCCTCCTTGGCGAGCAGTACTTC
TRBD2	TRBV4-2	TRBJ2-7	15	-	CASSQETSGKGEQYF	TGTGCCAGCAGCCAAGAGACTAGCGGGAAAGGCGAGCAGTACTTC
-	TRBV19	TRBJ1-3	17	-	CASSISARGISGNTIYF	TGTGCCAGTAGTATCAGCGCTCGGGGAATCTCTGGAAACACCATATATTTT
TRBD2	TRBV7-9	TRBJ2-2	14	-	CASSQRGDTGELFF	TGTGCCAGCAGCCAGCGGGGGGACACCGGGGAGCTGTTTTTT
-	TRBV4-3	TRBJ2-5	12	few	CASSQDLETQYF	TGCGCCAGCAGCCAAGACCTGGAGACCCAGTACTTC
TRBD1	TRBV6-5	TRBJ2-3	14	-	CASRRTGGTDTQYF	TGTGCCAGCAGGAGGACAGGGGGCACAGATACGCAGTATTTT
-	TRBV6-6	TRBJ2-7	11	-	CASTGNYEQYF	TGTGCCAGCACTGGTAACTACGAGCAGTACTTC
-	TRBV29-1	TRBJ1-5	13	-	CSVAGSWDQPQHF	TGCAGCGTTGCAGGGTCCTGGGATCAGCCCCAGCATTTT
TRBD1	TRBV28	TRBJ2-5	15	few	CASSLTGGIGETQYF	TGTGCCAGCAGTTTAACAGGGGGGATAGGGGAGACCCAGTACTTC
-	TRBV7-6	TRBJ1-5	15	-	CASSLAYRGNQPQHF	TGTGCCAGCAGCTTAGCCTACAGGGGCAATCAGCCCCAGCATTTT
-	TRBV7-9	TRBJ2-3	14	-	CASSLYQGTDTQYF	TGTGCCAGCAGCTTATACCAGGGCACAGATACGCAGTATTTT
TRBD1	TRBV2	TRBJ2-3	13	-	CASSGQGQDTQYF	TGTGCCAGCAGTGGACAGGGGCAAGATACGCAGTATTTT
TRBD1	TRBV2	TRBJ2-5	15	-	CASSEAQGNRETQYF	TGTGCCAGCAGTGAAGCACAGGGGAATAGGGAGACCCAGTACTTC